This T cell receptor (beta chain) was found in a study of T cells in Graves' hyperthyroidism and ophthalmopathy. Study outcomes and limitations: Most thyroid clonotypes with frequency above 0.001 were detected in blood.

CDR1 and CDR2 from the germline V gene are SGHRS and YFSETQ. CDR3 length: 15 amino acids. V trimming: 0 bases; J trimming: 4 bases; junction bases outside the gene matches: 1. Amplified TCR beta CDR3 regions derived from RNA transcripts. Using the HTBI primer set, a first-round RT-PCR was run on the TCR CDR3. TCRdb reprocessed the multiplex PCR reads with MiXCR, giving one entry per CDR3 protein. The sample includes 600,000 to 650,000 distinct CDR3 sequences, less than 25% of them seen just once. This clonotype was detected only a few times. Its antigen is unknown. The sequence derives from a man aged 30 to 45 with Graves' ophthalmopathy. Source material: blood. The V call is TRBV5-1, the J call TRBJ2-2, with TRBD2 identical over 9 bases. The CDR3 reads CASSLGTSVTGELFF. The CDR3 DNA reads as TGCGCCAGCAGCTTGGGGACTAGCGTCACCGGGGAGCTGTTTTTT.